Below are 3 T cell receptor beta chains sequenced from a single sample in a study of T cell clones after liver transplantation. Profiling relied on immunoSEQ multiplex PCR, and the TCRdb table lists in-frame clones only, not all of them. The sample holds 51,000 or so clones; 85% to 90% are singletons and the top ten take approximately 15%. The sample was CD8+ T cells from blood, taken 12 months after liver transplant. All receptors come from a human patient who received a liver transplant. The graft donor may have contributed some T cells.

As concerns this clone: Distinct nucleotide sequences in the sample also encode this CDR3. The chain links TRBV30 to TRBJ1-5, with D tentatively TRBD1 (5 bases). The germline V gene encodes CDR1 GTSNPN and CDR2 SVGIG (reference sequence). V was trimmed by 5 bases and J by 0 bases, leaving 8 bases between them. The CDR3 has 13 residues. CDR3 sequence reads: CAWGDSSNQPQHF. The CDR3 region has the DNA TGTGCCTGGGGGGACTCTAGCAATCAGCCCCAGCATTTT.

The chain carries TRBV12-2 and TRBJ2-7; TRBD2 is the table's D call and was not checked against the DNA. TRBV12-2 is designated a pseudogene. The CDR3 runs 14 residues. Here the CDR3 reads CAGRSRDFLYEQYF. The CDR3, as DNA: TGTGCAGGCCGTAGTCGGGACTTCCTGTACGAGCAGTACTTC.

V is TRBV7-6 and J is TRBJ2-1, with TRBD2 matching 7 bases. Trimming removed 2 bases from V and 1 base from J; junction bases left unmatched: 5. Germline V CDR1 and CDR2: SGHVS, FNYEAQ. This CDR3 comprises 16 residues. The CDR3 here is CASSLLASGSYNEQFF. In DNA form, the CDR3 reads TGTGCCAGCAGCTTACTGGCTAGCGGATCCTACAATGAGCAGTTCTTC.